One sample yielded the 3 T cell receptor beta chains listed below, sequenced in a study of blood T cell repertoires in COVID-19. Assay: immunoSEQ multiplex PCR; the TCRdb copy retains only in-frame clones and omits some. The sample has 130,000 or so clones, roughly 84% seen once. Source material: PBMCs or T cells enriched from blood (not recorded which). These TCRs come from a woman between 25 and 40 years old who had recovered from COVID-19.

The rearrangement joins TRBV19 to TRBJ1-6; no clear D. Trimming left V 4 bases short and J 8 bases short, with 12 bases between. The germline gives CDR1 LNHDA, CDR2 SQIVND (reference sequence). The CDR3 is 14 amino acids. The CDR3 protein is CASSSTRGYSPLHF. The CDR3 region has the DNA TGTGCCAGTAGTAGTACAAGAGGATATTCACCCCTCCACTTT.

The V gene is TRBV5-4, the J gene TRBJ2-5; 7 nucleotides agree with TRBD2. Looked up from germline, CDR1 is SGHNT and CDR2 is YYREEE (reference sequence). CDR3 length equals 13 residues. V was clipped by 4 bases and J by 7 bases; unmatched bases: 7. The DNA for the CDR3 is TGTGCCAGCAGCCCCCGGACGGGAGGGACCCAGTACTTC. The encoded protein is CASSPRTGGTQYF.

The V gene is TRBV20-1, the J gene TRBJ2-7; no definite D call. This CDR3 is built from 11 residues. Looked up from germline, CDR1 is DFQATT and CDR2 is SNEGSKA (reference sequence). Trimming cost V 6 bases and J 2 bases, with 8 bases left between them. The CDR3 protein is CSAHAAYEQYF. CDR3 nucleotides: TGCAGTGCCCATGCAGCCTACGAGCAGTACTTC.